This T cell receptor (beta chain) derives from a study of cytomegalovirus exposure and HLA in healthy donors (dated by TCRdb to 2017 to 2019). Context from the whole study: According to a later analysis, one platform produced both the 100 to 150 validation repertoires and the 700 or so repertoires of the first cohort. Besides the first cohort of more than 650 subjects, a separate validation cohort made up of roughly 120 different subjects was used. High-throughput TCR immunosequencing, statistical association of individual TCRs with disease status, and machine learning were combined to predict cytomegalovirus infection status. The study aimed to test whether signatures of past pathogen exposure could be identified by cataloging public T cell receptors.

Library creation used the immunoSEQ multiplex PCR assay. Per the source publication's procedure: To diagnose cytomegalovirus status from the catalog of TCR beta chain sequences, a statistical classification framework was built. Here the immuneACCESS table is served through TCRdb, limited to in-frame sequences with V and J called. Missing clones are a known gap in these copies; in checked studies unresolved V genes cover under half, and the rest lacks a known reason. The DNA was the basis for D and trimming; V, J and clone size are from that table. This sample comprises fewer than 300,000 clones, 85% to 90% of them detected only once. 0.92% of the sample lies in the top ten. The paper as a whole reports these results and caveats: In vitro tests confirmed that a few of the cytomegalovirus-associated TCR beta chains recognize cytomegalovirus antigens. The authors suggested that the approach could potentially be generalized to other disease states and immunological phenotypes. All 110 or so repertoires were used to score co-occurrence in the validation cohort in a later analysis, because that analysis had no HLA typing for the cohort. The classifier was reported to diagnose cytomegalovirus status with high specificity and sensitivity in both the original and validation cohorts. The study listed 164 TCR beta chains as associated with cytomegalovirus. Most TCR sequences were observed very rarely across donors, whereas some public TCRs were present in many individuals. Subsequent analysis determined that TCRs grouped into clusters in the first cohort also showed a tendency toward co-occurrence across the approximately 120 validation repertoires, and 94% of cluster scores exceeded 0.

Here V drops 2 bases and J drops 1 base, and the junction holds 2 bases not matched to any gene. CDR1 and CDR2 are drawn from the germline V gene: SGDLS, YYNGEE. Including the terminal cysteine and phenylalanine, the CDR3 comprises 15 residues. Only CDR3 DNA remains: 45 bases, in frame from the first base. A word on this clone: No antigen is known for it. Qualities for individual bases were not recorded, and no much larger clone is one base off.

The donors belonged to the validation cohort of around 120 subjects, which was separate from the approximately 610-subject first cohort. The TCR was taken from a woman aged 18 to 35 in good health and CMV-seronegative. Rearrangement joined TRBV9 to TRBJ2-2; TRBD1 fits 7 bases in the junction. Source material: PBMCs. CDR3 reads: CASSVGTVNTGELFF. The DNA sequence reads TGTGCCAGCAGCGTTGGGACAGTGAACACCGGGGAGCTGTTTTTT.